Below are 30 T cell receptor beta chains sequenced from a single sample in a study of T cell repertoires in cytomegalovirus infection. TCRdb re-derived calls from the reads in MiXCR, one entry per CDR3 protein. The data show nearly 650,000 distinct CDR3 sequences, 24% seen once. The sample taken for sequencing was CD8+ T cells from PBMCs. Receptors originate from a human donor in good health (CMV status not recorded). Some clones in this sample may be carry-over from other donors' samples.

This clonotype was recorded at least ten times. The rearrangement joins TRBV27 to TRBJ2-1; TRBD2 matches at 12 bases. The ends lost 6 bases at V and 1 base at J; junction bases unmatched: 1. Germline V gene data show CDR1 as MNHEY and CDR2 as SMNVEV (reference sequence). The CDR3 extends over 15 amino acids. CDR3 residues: CASRLAGGSYNEQFF. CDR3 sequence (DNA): TGTGCCAGCAGACTAGCGGGGGGTTCCTACAATGAGCAGTTCTTC.

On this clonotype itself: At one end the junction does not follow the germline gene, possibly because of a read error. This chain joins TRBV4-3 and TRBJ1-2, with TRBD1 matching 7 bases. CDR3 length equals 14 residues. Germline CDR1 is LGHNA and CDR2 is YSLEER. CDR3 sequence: CANSRQGTNYGYTF. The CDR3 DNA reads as TGCGCCAACAGCCGACAGGGAACTAACTATGGCTACACCTTC.

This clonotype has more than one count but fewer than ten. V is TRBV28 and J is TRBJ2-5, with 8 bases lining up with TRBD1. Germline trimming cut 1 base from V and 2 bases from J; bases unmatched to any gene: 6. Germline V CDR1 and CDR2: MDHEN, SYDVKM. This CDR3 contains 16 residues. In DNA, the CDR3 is TGTGCCAGCAGTTTATATGAGACAGGGGATCAAGAGACCCAGTACTTC. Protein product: CASSLYETGDQETQYF. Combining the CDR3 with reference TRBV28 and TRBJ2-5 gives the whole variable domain DVKVTQSSRYLVKRTGEKVFLECVQDMDHENMFWYRQDPGLGLRLIYFSYDVKMKEKGDIPEGYSVSREKKERFSLILESASTNQTSMYLCASSLYETGDQETQYFGPGTRLLVL.

DNA of the CDR3: TGTGCCAGCAAGATTGACAGGGCATCCTACAATGAGCAGTTCTTC. Translated: CASKIDRASYNEQFF. V and J are TRBV27 and TRBJ2-1; the match to TRBD1 covers 7 bases. The CDR3 has 15 amino acids. Germline V gives CDR1 MNHEY, CDR2 SMNVEV (reference sequence). V shed 7 bases and J 1 base; nucleotides not matched to a gene: 7.

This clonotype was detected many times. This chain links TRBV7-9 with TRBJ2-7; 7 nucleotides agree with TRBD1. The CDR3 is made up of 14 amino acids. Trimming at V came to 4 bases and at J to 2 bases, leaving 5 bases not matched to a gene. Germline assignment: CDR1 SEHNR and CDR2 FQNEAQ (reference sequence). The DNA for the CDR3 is TGTGCCAGCAGCTACCGGGACAGCCCCTACGAGCAGTACTTC. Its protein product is CASSYRDSPYEQYF. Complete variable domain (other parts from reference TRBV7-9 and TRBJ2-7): DTGVSQNPRHKITKRGQNVTFRCDPISEHNRLYWYRQTLGQGPEFLTYFQNEAQLEKSRLLSDRFSAERPKGSFSTLEIQRTEQGDSAMYLCASSYRDSPYEQYFGPGTRLTVT.

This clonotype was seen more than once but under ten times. The CDR3 loop reads CASSGDERAYNEQFF. The CDR3, as DNA: TGTGCCAGCAGTGGGGACGAAAGGGCTTACAATGAGCAGTTCTTC. The chain joins TRBV2 to TRBJ2-1; tentatively, D is TRBD1 or TRBD2 (5 bases each). CDR1 and CDR2 from the germline V gene are SNHLY and FYNNEI. The CDR3 contains 15 residues. Between the trimmed V and J ends, which lost 4 bases and 4 bases, there was a span of 14 bases.

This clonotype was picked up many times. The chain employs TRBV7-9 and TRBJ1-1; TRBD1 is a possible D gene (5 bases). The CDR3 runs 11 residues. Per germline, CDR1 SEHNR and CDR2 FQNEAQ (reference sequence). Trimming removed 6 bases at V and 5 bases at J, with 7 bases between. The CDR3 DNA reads TGTGCCAGCAGTTGGGGGACTGAAGCTTTCTTT. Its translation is CASSWGTEAFF.

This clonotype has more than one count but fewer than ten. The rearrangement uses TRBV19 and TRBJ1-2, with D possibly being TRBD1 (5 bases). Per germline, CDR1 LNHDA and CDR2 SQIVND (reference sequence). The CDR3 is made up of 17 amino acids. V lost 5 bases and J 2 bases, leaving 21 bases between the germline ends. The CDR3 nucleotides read TGTGCCAGTAGTGCGCCAGGGCACCGTGATGAGAACTATGGCTACACCTTC. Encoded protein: CASSAPGHRDENYGYTF.

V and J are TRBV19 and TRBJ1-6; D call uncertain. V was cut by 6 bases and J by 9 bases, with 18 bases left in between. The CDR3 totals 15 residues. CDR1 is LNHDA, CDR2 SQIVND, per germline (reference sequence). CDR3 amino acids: CASSRGPIVSSPLHF. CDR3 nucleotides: TGTGCCAGTAGCCGAGGGCCGATAGTTTCTTCACCCCTCCACTTT.

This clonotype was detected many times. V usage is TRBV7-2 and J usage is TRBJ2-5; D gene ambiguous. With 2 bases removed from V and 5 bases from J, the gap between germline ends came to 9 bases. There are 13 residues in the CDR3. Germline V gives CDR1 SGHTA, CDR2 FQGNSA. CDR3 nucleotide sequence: TGTGCCAGCAGCTTAAATGGGGTGGAGACCCAGTACTTC. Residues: CASSLNGVETQYF.

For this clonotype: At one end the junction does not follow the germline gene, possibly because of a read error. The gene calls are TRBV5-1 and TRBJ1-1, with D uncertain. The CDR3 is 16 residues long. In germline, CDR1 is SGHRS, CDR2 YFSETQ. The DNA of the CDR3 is TGCGCCGGCAGCTTGGAAGGTTCGGGCAGGACCACTGAAGCTTTCTTT. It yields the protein CAGSLEGSGRTTEAFF.

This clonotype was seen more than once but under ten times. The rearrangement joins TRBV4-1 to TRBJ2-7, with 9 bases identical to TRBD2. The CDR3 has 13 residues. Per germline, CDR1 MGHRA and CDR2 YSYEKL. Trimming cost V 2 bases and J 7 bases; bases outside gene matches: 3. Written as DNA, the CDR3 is TGCGCCAGCAGCCAACTCGCGGGAGGGGAGCAGTACGTC. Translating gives CASSQLAGGEQYV.

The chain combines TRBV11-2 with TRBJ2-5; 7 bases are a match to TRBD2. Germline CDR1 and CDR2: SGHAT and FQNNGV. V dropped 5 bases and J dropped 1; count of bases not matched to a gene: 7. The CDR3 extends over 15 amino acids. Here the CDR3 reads CASSHLAELQETQYF. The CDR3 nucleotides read TGTGCCAGCAGCCATCTAGCGGAGCTCCAAGAGACCCAGTACTTC.

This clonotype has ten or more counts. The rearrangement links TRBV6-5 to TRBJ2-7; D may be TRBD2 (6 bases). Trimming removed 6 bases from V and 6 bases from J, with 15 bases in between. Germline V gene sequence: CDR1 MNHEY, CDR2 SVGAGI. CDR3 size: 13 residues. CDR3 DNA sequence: TGTGCCAGCAGCACACTAGCAACATCCGAGCAGTACTTC. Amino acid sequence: CASSTLATSEQYF.

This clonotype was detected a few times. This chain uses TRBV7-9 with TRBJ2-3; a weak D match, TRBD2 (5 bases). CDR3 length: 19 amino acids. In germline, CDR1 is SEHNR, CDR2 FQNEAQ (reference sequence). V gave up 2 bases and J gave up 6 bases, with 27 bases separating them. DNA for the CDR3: TGTGCCAGCAGCTTAATTCGATCGGCGGAACGGCCCTCGGGGGATACGCAGTATTTT. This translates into CASSLIRSAERPSGDTQYF.

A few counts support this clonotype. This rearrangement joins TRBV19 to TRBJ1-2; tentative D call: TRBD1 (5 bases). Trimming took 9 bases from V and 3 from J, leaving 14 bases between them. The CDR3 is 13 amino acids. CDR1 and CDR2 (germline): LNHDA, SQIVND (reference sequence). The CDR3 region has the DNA TGTGCCAGCGGGGGGAGTTCGGACTATGGCTACACCTTC. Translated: CASGGSSDYGYTF. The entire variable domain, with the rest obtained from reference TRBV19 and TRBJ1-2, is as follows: DGGITQSPKYLFRKEGQNVTLSCEQNLNHDAMYWYRQDPGQGLRLIYYSQIVNDFQKGDIAEGYSVSREKKESFPLTVTSAQKNPTAFYLCASGGSSDYGYTFGSGTRLTVV.

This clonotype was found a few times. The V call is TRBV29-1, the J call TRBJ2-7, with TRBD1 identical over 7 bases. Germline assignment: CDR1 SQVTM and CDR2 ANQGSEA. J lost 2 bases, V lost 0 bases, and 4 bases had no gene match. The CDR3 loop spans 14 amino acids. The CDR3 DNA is TGCAGCGTTGAAGATCCGGGACAGACCTACGAGCAGTACTTC. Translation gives CSVEDPGQTYEQYF.

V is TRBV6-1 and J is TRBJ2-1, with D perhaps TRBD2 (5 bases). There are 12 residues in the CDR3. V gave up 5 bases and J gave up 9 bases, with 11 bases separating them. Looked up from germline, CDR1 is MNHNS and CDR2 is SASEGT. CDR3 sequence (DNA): TGTGCCAGCAGTTATCCCGGAGGTGAGCAGTTCTTC. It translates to CASSYPGGEQFF.

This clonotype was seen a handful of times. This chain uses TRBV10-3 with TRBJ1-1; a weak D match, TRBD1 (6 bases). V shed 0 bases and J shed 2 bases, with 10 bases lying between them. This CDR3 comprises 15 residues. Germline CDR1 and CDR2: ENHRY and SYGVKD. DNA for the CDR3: TGTGCCATCAGTGAGTCGGTACAGGGAAACACTGAAGCTTTCTTT. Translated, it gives CAISESVQGNTEAFF.

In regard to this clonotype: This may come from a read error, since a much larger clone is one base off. The CDR3 DNA reads TGTGCCACCCACACCCCTCAGGGCCTCGAGCAGTTCTTC. This translates into CATHTPQGLEQFF. The V gene is TRBV24-1, the J gene TRBJ2-1, with D possibly TRBD1 on 5 matching bases. Germline CDR1 reads KGHDR; CDR2 reads SFDVKD. The V end lost 9 bases, the J end lost 10 bases, and 18 bases lay between the germline ends. CDR3 length: 13 amino acids.

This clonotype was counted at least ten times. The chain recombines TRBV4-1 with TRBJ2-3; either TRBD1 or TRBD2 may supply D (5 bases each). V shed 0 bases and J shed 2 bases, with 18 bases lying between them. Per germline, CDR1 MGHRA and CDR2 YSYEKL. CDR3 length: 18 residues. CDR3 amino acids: CASSQEGGSGLPTDTQYF. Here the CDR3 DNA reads TGCGCCAGCAGCCAAGAAGGTGGGTCGGGGCTCCCCACAGATACGCAGTATTTT.

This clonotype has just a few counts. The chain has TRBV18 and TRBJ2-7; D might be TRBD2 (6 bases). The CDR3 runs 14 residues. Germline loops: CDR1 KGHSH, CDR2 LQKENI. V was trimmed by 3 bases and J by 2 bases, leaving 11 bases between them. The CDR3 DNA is TGTGCCAGCTCACCGGCGGGATTGGCCTACGAGCAGTACTTC. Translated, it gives CASSPAGLAYEQYF.

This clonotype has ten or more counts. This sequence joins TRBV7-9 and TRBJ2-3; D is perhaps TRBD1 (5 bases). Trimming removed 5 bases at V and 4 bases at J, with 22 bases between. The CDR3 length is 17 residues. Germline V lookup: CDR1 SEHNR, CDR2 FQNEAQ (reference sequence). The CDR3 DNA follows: TGTGCCAGCAGCGCGGACAAACGTCGCCAAATCCCAGATACGCAGTATTTT. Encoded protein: CASSADKRRQIPDTQYF.

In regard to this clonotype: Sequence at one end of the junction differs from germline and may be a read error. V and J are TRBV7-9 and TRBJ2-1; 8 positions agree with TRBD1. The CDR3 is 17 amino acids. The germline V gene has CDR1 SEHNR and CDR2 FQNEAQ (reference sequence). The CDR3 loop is CANSSIEATGDYNEQFF. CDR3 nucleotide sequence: TGTGCCAACAGCTCGATAGAAGCGACAGGGGACTACAATGAGCAGTTCTTC.

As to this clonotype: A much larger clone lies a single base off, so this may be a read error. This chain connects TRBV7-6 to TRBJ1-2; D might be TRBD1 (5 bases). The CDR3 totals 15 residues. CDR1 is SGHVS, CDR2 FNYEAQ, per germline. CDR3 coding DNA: TGTGTCAGCAGCGCGACAGCGACCCCCAACTATGGCTACACCTTC. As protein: CVSSATATPNYGYTF.

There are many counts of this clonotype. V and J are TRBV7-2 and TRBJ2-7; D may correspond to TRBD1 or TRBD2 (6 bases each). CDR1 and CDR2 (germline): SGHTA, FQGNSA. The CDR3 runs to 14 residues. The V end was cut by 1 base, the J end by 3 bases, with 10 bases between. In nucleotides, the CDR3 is TGTGCCAGCAGCTTAGGGGGGGCAGTCTACGAGCAGTACTTC. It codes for CASSLGGAVYEQYF.

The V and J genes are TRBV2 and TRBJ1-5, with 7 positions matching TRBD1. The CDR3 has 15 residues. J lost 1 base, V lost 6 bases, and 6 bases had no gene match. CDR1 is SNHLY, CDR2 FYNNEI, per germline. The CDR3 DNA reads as TGTGCCAGCAGGGGGGACAGCGCCAGCAATCAGCCCCAGCATTTT. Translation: CASRGDSASNQPQHF.

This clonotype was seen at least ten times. The CDR3 DNA is TGTGCCAGCAGCTCATTACCGGTGGGACGGACCACAGATACGCAGTATTTT. Translation: CASSSLPVGRTTDTQYF. J is TRBJ2-3 and V is TRBV7-2; possibly TRBD1 or TRBD2 for D (5 bases each). Germline CDR1 SGHTA, CDR2 FQGNSA. The CDR3 consists of 17 residues. Between the trimmed V and J ends, which lost 4 bases and 2 bases, there was a span of 19 bases.

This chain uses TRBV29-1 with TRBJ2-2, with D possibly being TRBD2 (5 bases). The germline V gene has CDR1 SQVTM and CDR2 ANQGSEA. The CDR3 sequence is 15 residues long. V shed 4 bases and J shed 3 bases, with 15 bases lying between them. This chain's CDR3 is CSVANGVRDTGELFF. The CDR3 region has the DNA TGCAGCGTTGCGAACGGGGTGAGGGACACCGGGGAGCTGTTTTTT.

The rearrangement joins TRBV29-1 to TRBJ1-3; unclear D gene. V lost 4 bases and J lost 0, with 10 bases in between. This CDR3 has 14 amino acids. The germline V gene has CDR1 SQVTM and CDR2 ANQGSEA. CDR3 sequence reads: CSVGGSGSGNTIYF. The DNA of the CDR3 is TGCAGCGTTGGCGGTTCCGGCTCTGGAAACACCATATATTTT.